These T cell receptor beta chains were read from a single sample in a study of cytomegalovirus exposure and HLA in healthy donors. Some clones are missing from TCRdb's copy, which holds only in-frame ones; the method was immunoSEQ multiplex PCR. The sample lists roughly 93,000 clones, roughly 77% seen once, with around 6.7% in the top ten. Specimen: PBMCs. The source is a man aged 25 to 40 in good health and CMV-seronegative. The conserved cysteine and the conserved F or W are not part of the CDR3 here. Each record gives: V gene, CDR3 protein.

V: TRBV7-9
CDR3: ASSALQGLGNSPLH

V: TRBV4-2
CDR3: ASSKGGQGEDTQY

V: TRBV28
CDR3: ASTSGRVGEQY

V: TRBV29-1
CDR3: SVGPAPSGGYEQY

V: TRBV5-1
CDR3: ASSFSGRANTGELF

V: TRBV19
CDR3: ASTRRDQPQH

V: TRBV27
CDR3: ASSLWGQGIQRGLNEKLF

V: TRBV30
CDR3: AWMRDSDYEQY

V: TRBV4-1
CDR3: ASSQDSTRGLYNEQF

V: TRBV28
CDR3: ASTSAGNTVYEQY

V: TRBV14
CDR3: ASSRERGGLDEQF

V: TRBV5-5
CDR3: ASSFMVRTGYGYT

V: TRBV5-1
CDR3: ASSSSLAGGPNNEQF

V: TRBV27
CDR3: ASSATFGDSLYEQY

V: TRBV29-1
CDR3: SVEDSNYGYT

V: TRBV6-5
CDR3: ASSLPGQGAF

V: TRBV27
CDR3: ASSLSLPGLAGVFV

V: TRBV2
CDR3: ASSEALGGTEAF

V: TRBV29-1
CDR3: SVGGTGSNQPQH

V: TRBV5-1
CDR3: ASSFGGNPSYEQY

V: TRBV5-8
CDR3: ASTELGTITEQY

V: TRBV19
CDR3: ASTRTFNYGYT

V: TRBV19
CDR3: ASKIPDSHEQY

V: TRBV9
CDR3: ASSSRPTAGVTGELF

V: TRBV7-2
CDR3: ASSSVTGGGSPLH

V: TRBV5-6
CDR3: ASRVGMEGPPDTQY

V: TRBV29-1
CDR3: SAGGGTGSEKLF

V: TRBV7-2
CDR3: ASSPMPGHIYEQY

V: TRBV2
CDR3: ASSKLATNTDTQY

V: TRBV7-2
CDR3: ASSLSGAIGYT

V: TRBV9
CDR3: ASSFAPAGFYEQY

V: TRBV7-9
CDR3: ASSSPTGVNTGELF

V: TRBV2
CDR3: ASSEAPTGRYNEQF

V: TRBV6-4
CDR3: ASSPGQVNTEAF

V: TRBV5-7
CDR3: ASSFVGANYGYT

V: TRBV5-1
CDR3: ASSSLGTGGMVEQY

V: TRBV9
CDR3: ASSVMAGGREFPDTQY

V: TRBV6-1
CDR3: ASSARTGGGGYQPQH

V: TRBV14
CDR3: ASSQDYISPLH

V: TRBV2
CDR3: AVLSGLAGAYEQY

V: TRBV28
CDR3: ASSSRQGNYNSPLH